These 3 T cell receptor beta chains came from one sample sequenced in a study of blood T cells in healthy people across ages. A second roughly 6 to 11 cycle PCR used barcoded and J-beta primers. Each CDR3 protein gets one entry after TCRdb re-called the 5' RACE reads with MiXCR. The sample has hundreds of thousands of distinct CDR3 sequences; roughly 50% are singletons. The material sequenced was blood. The receptor source for this set is a man aged 25-45 years in good health.

V and J are TRBV5-1 and TRBJ1-2; D not resolved. Germline V gene sequence: CDR1 SGHRS, CDR2 YFSETQ. Trimming cost V 4 bases and J 4 bases, with 14 bases left between them. This CDR3 comprises 14 residues. In DNA, the CDR3 is TGCGCCAGCAGCCCAGGAATCCCCCGCTATGGCTACACCTTC. It specifies CASSPGIPRYGYTF.

The chain recombines TRBV2 with TRBJ2-4; D is ambiguous. TRBJ2-7 matches the DNA end more closely, so the J call is doubtful. The CDR3 loop spans 13 amino acids. Germline V gives CDR1 SNHLY, CDR2 FYNNEI. The CDR3 sequence is CASSEAPGDEQYF. CDR3 nucleotides: TGTGCCAGCAGTGAAGCTCCGGGTGACGAGCAGTACTTC.

The chain employs TRBV29-1 and TRBJ2-3, with TRBD2 matching 15 bases. This CDR3 is built from 18 residues. The V segment lost 3 bases and the J segment 7 bases; nucleotides outside the gene matches: 14. Germline CDR1 reads SQVTM; CDR2 reads ANQGSEA. CDR3 nucleotides: TGCAGCGTTGAGGCAGGACTAGCGGGAGGGCCCGGGGCTCATACGCAGTATTTT. Translation gives CSVEAGLAGGPGAHTQYF.